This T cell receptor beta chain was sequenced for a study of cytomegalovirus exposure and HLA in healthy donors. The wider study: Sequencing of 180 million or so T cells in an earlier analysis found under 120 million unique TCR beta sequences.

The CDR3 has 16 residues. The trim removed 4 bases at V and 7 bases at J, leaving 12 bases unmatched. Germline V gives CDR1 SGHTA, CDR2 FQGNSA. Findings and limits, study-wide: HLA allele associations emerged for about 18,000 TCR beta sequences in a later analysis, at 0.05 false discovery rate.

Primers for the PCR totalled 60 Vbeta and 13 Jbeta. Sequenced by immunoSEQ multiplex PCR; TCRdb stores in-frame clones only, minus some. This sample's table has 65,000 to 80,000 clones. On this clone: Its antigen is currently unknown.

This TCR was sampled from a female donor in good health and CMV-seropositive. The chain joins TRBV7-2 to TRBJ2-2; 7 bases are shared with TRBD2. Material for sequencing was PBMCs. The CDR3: CASSWGLRELIGELFF. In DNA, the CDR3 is TGTGCCAGCAGCTGGGGATTGCGGGAGTTAATCGGGGAGCTGTTTTTT.